Sequencing of this T cell receptor beta chain was carried out in a study of cytomegalovirus exposure and HLA in healthy donors. Findings of the study overall: Immune exposure was documented only through CMV serostatus. Per a prior analysis, the majority of TCR beta V segments were productive roughly 87% or roughly 30% of the time. Cytomegalovirus-associated status was assigned to more than 150 TCR beta chains. In a later analysis, at a false discovery rate of 0.05, roughly 17,000 TCR beta sequences matched HLA alleles.

It was with 60 Vbeta and 13 Jbeta primers that the PCR ran. Libraries were prepared by immunoSEQ multiplex PCR; TCRdb keeps only in-frame clonotypes and omits some of them. Of around 100,000 clones in the sample, about 85% are singletons; the top ten hold 3% to 4.5%. Comments on this clone: Antigen unknown.

The V segment lost 5 bases and the J segment 11 bases; nucleotides outside the gene matches: 4. CDR3 length equals 12 residues. Germline CDR1 is LNHDA and CDR2 is SQIVND (reference sequence). The receptor was derived from a female donor in good health and CMV-seropositive. The sample was PBMCs. The chain is built from TRBV19 and TRBJ1-4, with 8 bases lining up with TRBD1. CDR3 coding DNA: TGTGCCAGTAGTTTGGGACAGGCGAAACTGTTTTTT. It codes for CASSLGQAKLFF.